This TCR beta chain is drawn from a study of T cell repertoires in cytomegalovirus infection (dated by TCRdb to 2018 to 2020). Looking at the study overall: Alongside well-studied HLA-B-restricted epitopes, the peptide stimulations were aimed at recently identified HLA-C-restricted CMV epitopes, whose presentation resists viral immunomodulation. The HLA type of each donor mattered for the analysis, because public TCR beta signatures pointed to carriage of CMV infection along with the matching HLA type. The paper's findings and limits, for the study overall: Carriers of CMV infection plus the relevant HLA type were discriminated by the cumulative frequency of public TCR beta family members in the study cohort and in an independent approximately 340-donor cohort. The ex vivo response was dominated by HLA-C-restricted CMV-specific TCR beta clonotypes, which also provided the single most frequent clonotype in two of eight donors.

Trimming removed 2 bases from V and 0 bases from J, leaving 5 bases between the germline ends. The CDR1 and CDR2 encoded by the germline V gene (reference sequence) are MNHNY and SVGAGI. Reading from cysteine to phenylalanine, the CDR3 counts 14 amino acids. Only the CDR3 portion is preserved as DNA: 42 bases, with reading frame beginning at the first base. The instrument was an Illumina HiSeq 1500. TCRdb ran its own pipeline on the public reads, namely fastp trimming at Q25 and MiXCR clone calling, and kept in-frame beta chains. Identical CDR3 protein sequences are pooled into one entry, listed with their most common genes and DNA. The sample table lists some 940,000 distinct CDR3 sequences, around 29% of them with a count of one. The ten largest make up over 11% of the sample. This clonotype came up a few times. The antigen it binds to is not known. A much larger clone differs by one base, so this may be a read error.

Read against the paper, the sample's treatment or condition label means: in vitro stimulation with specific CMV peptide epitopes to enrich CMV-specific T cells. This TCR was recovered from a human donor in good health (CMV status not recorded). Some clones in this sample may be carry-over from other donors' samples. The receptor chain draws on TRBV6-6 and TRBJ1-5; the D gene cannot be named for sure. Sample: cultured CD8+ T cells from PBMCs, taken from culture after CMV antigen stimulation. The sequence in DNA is TGTGCCAGCAGTTACGGCAATAGCAATCAGCCCCAGCATTTT. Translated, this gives CASSYGNSNQPQHF.